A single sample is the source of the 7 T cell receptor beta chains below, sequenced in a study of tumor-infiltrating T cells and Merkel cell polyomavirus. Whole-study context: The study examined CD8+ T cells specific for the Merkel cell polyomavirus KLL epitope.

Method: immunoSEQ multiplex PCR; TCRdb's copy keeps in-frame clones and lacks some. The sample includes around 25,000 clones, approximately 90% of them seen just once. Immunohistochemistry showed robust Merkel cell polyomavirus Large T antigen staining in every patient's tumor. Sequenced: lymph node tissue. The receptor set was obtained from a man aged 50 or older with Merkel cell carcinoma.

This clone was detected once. CDR3 sequence reads: CASSLGVRMVYGYTF. In DNA form, the CDR3 reads TGTGCCAGCAGTTTAGGTGTCAGGATGGTCTATGGCTACACCTTC. This rearrangement joins TRBV28 to TRBJ1-2, with D unresolved. Germline CDR1 is MDHEN and CDR2 is SYDVKM. The germline V and J ends were trimmed by 2 bases and 4 bases, with 14 bases remaining between them. CDR3 length: 15 residues.

Here the CDR3 DNA reads TGTGCCAGCAGATCAGGGGTAGGCACTGAAGCTTTCTTT. Translated: CASRSGVGTEAFF. The genes are TRBV6-5 and TRBJ1-1; perhaps TRBD1 as D (6 bases). Germline V gene lookup returns CDR1 MNHEY and CDR2 SVGAGI. V gave up 6 bases and J gave up 4 bases, with 12 bases separating them. The CDR3 covers 13 residues.

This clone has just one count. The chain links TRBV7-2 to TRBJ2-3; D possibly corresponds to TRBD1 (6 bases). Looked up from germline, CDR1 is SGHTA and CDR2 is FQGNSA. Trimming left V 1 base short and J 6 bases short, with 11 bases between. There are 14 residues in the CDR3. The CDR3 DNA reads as TGTGCCAGCAGCTTAGTTACAGGGATGGATACGCAGTATTTT. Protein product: CASSLVTGMDTQYF.

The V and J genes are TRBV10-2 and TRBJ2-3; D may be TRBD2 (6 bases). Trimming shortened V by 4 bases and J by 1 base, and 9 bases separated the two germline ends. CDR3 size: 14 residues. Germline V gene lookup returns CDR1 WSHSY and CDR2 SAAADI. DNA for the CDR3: TGCGCCAGCAGTGTGGAGGGCGGCACAGATACGCAGTATTTT. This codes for CASSVEGGTDTQYF.

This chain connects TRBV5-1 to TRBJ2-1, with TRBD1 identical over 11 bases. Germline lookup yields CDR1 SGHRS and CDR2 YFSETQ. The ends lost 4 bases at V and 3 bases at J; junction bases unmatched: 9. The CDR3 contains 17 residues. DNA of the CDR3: TGCGCCAGCAGCCAACCATCCGGGACAGGGGGCTACAATGAGCAGTTCTTC. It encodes CASSQPSGTGGYNEQFF.

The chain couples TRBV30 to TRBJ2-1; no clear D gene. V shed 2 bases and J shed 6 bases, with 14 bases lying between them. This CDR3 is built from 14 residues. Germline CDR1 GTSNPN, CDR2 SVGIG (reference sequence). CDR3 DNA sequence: TGTGCCTGGAGTAAGAGGATTTTCACCAATGAGCAGTTCTTC. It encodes CAWSKRIFTNEQFF.

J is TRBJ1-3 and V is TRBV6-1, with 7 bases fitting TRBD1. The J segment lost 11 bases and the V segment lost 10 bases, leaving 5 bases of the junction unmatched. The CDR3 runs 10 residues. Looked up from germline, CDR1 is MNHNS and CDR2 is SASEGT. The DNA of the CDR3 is TGTGCCACCGGGGACAGTGCCATATATTTT. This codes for CATGDSAIYF.